Given below is one TCR beta chain in context. Its antigen is currently unknown. Clones were read by immunoSEQ multiplex PCR, and TCRdb kept only the in-frame ones, dropping some. The table includes about 80,000 clones, 70% to 90% detected once. CDR1 is SGDLS and CDR2 is YYNGEE in the germline V gene. The V gene lost 1 base and the J gene lost 0 bases, with 8 bases spanning the gap. The CDR3 covers 15 residues. The data originate from a study of identifying expanded T cells in peripheral blood. Study results and caveats: Differentially abundant clones: about 1.3 between replicates, about 15 at about two weeks, 19 to 20 at four. Roughly 2-week clone count variance significantly increased as total template count grew.

During the collection period, no donor immune events like infections were recorded. This rearrangement joins TRBV9 to TRBJ1-3, with D unclear. This clonotype was obtained from a person between 18 and 69 years old in good health. The sample consisted of blood. For the CDR3, the DNA is TGTGCCAGCAGCGTACTGGGGAGCTCTGGAAACACCATATATTTT. Protein sequence: CASSVLGSSGNTIYF. The full variable domain, completed using reference TRBV9 and TRBJ1-3, is DSGVTQTPKHLITATGQRVTLRCSPRSGDLSVYWYQQSLDQGLQFLIQYYNGEERAKGNILERFSAQQFPDLHSELNLSSLELGDSALYFCASSVLGSSGNTIYFGEGSWLTVV.